A selection of T cell receptor beta chains follows, all from one sample in a study of blood T cells in healthy people across ages. TCRdb recomputed calls from the 5' RACE reads with MiXCR, one row per CDR3 protein. Seen here are roughly 900,000 distinct CDR3 sequences, 45% to 50% observed once, and the top ten hold 13%. Specimen: blood. These receptors originate from a man aged 25-40 years in good health. Both conserved end residues are part of each CDR3. D genes are given only for firm matches. Some rows mark clone size as missing; the rest say once, few, many or name a class of expanded clone.

J gene | V gene | clone size | D gene | CDR3 DNA | CDR3 protein
TRBJ2-4 | TRBV5-1 | - | TRBD1 | TGCGCCGGCAGCACAGGACAGGGGGTACAAAACATTCAGTACTTC | CAGSTGQGVQNIQYF
TRBJ1-1 | TRBV6-5 | few | - | TGTGCCAGCAGTTACTCGAGCAGGGGCGGCACTGAAGCTTTCTTT | CASSYSSRGGTEAFF
TRBJ2-7 | TRBV20-1 | - | - | TGCAGTGCTAGAGGTGGGCGGACGAGTGCCTACGAGCAGTACTTC | CSARGGRTSAYEQYF
TRBJ2-6 | TRBV28 | - | - | TGTGCCAGCTTGGGGGTAATTGGGGCCAACGTCCTGACTTTC | CASLGVIGANVLTF
TRBJ2-7 | TRBV12-3/TRBV12-4 | few | - | TGTGCCAGCTCACTCAGACAGAGCTCCTACGAGCAGTACTTC | CASSLRQSSYEQYF
TRBJ2-7 | TRBV6-2/TRBV6-3 | - | TRBD2 | TGTGCCAGCACTGTACTAGCGGGGGGCCCCTACGAGCAGTACTTC | CASTVLAGGPYEQYF
TRBJ2-7 | TRBV7-9 | - | - | TGTGCCAGCAGCTTAAATTATGGGACCTCCGGATACGAGCAGTACTTC | CASSLNYGTSGYEQYF
TRBJ2-7 | TRBV20-1 | few | TRBD1 | TGCAGTGCTAGAGACCGGGACAGGGTGTACGAGCAGTACTTC | CSARDRDRVYEQYF
TRBJ1-6 | TRBV11-3 | - | - | TGTGCCAGCAGCGTAGCCCCGAATTCACCCCTCCACTTT | CASSVAPNSPLHF
TRBJ2-5 | TRBV5-1 | - | TRBD1 | TGCGCCAGCAGCTACCTCAGGGGGCGCTCAGAGACCCAGTACTTC | CASSYLRGRSETQYF
TRBJ2-5 | TRBV5-1 | - | TRBD2 | TGCGCCAGCAGCTTGGACGGGAGGGCGCAGTACTTC | CASSLDGRAQYF
TRBJ1-1 | TRBV7-3 | - | TRBD1 | TGTGCCAGCAGCCTCATCCCCGGGACAGGGGGCCTAACCACTGAAGCTTTCTTT | CASSLIPGTGGLTTEAFF
TRBJ2-3 | TRBV20-1 | - | - | TGCAGTGTTTATCCCGCTTCCCGCACAGATACGCAGTATTTT | CSVYPASRTDTQYF
TRBJ1-1 | TRBV10-3 | - | TRBD1 | TGTGCCACCCGGACAGGGAACACTGAAGCTTTCTTT | CATRTGNTEAFF
TRBJ2-3 | TRBV24-1 | many | - | TGTGCCACCAGTGATCACCCCGGGACTCAAGGGACAGATACGCAGTATTTT | CATSDHPGTQGTDTQYF
TRBJ2-5 | TRBV28 | few | TRBD2 | TGTGCCAGCAAACTTCCTTCCGGGAGGCAAGAGACCCAGTACTTC | CASKLPSGRQETQYF
TRBJ1-5 | TRBV12-3/TRBV12-4 | - | - | TGTGCCAGCAGTGACAACAGGGCGTCCCAACAGCCCCAGCATTTT | CASSDNRASQQPQHF
TRBJ2-5 | TRBV15 | few | TRBD1 | TGTGCCACCAGCAGTGGCAGGGGGCTGGAGCAGTACTTC | CATSSGRGLEQYF
TRBJ2-7 | TRBV3-1 | - | - | TGTGCCTGCAGCCAAGGTGGCCAGTACTACGAGCAGTACTTC | CACSQGGQYYEQYF
TRBJ1-1 | TRBV29-1 | few | - | TGCAGCGTTGACCCCAGGGCGAACACTGAAGCTTTCTTT | CSVDPRANTEAFF
TRBJ2-7 | TRBV20-1 | - | - | TGCAGTGCTAGAGATCAGGCCAGGAGCACCTACGAGCAGTACTTC | CSARDQARSTYEQYF
TRBJ2-7 | TRBV18 | - | TRBD2 | TGTGCCAGCTCACTTCTCCTCCCGGGACTAGAATCCTACGAGCAGTACTTC | CASSLLLPGLESYEQYF
TRBJ2-7 | TRBV11-2 | - | - | TGTGCCAGCAGCTTAGAAGGGACCTCATCCTACGAGCAGTACTTC | CASSLEGTSSYEQYF
TRBJ1-1 | TRBV12-3/TRBV12-4 | - | - | TGTGCCAGCAGGTCCTTACAGGGTGTGAGTGAAGCTTTCTTT | CASRSLQGVSEAFF
TRBJ2-5 | TRBV5-1 | - | TRBD2 | TGCGCCAGCAGCTTTTCTAGCGGGGGGGCATTGAAGACCCAGTACTTC | CASSFSSGGALKTQYF
TRBJ2-5 | TRBV6-1 | - | - | TGTGCCAGCAGTGAAGTCACCCTCCAAGAGACCCAGTACTTC | CASSEVTLQETQYF
TRBJ2-2 | TRBV12-3/TRBV12-4 | - | TRBD1 | TGTGCCAGCACTGAAGGGCTAGGACAGGGAACCGGGGAGCTGTTTTTT | CASTEGLGQGTGELFF
TRBJ2-3 | TRBV20-1 | - | - | TGCAGTGCTAGAGACGGGTACGCAGATACGCAGTATTTT | CSARDGYADTQYF
TRBJ2-1 | TRBV6-2/TRBV6-3 | many | TRBD2 | TGTGCCAGCAGTAGACTAGCGGGGGGGCGTCATGAGCAGTTCTTC | CASSRLAGGRHEQFF
TRBJ2-6 | TRBV20-1 | once | - | TGCAGTGCTAGGTCCTCTGGGGCCAACGTCCTGACTTTC | CSARSSGANVLTF
TRBJ2-7 | TRBV29-1 | many | - | TGCAGCGTTGAAGAGTCTTCCTACGAGCAGTACTTC | CSVEESSYEQYF
TRBJ2-7 | TRBV6-5 | - | TRBD2 | TGTGCCAGCAGCAGGGAGGGGAGCACCTACGAGCAGTACTTC | CASSREGSTYEQYF
TRBJ2-1 | TRBV7-2 | - | TRBD2 | TGTGCCAGCAGCCAGGGGCGGGGGGTCTCCTACAATGAGCAGTTCTTC | CASSQGRGVSYNEQFF
TRBJ1-1 | TRBV29-1 | - | - | TGCAGCGTTGAAGATGGGGGTAGGGTGAACACTGAAGCTTTCTTT | CSVEDGGRVNTEAFF
TRBJ1-2 | TRBV12-3/TRBV12-4 | - | - | TGTGCCAGCAGTTTGTCAGGGCGGTACTATGGCTACACCTTC | CASSLSGRYYGYTF
TRBJ1-2 | TRBV3-1 | few | - | TGTGCCAGCGGTGGAGCGGGGGGGAACTATGGCTACACCTTC | CASGGAGGNYGYTF
TRBJ1-2 | TRBV25-1 | - | - | TGTGCCAGCAGTACGGTCGGACTGAACTATGGCTACACCTTC | CASSTVGLNYGYTF
TRBJ2-7 | TRBV20-1 | - | TRBD1 | TGCAGTGCTAGAGCCCCGGGGGACAGGGGATACGAGCAGTACTTC | CSARAPGDRGYEQYF
TRBJ2-6 | TRBV6-1 | - | TRBD2 | TGTGCCAGCAGCGTAGGTCTAGCGGGAGGTTCCCCTGGGGCCAACGTCCTGACTTTC | CASSVGLAGGSPGANVLTF
TRBJ2-5 | TRBV7-2 | - | TRBD2 | TGTGCCAGCAGCTTGGAGGGGAGGGTTGGCTACAATGAGCAGTACTTC | CASSLEGRVGYNEQYF